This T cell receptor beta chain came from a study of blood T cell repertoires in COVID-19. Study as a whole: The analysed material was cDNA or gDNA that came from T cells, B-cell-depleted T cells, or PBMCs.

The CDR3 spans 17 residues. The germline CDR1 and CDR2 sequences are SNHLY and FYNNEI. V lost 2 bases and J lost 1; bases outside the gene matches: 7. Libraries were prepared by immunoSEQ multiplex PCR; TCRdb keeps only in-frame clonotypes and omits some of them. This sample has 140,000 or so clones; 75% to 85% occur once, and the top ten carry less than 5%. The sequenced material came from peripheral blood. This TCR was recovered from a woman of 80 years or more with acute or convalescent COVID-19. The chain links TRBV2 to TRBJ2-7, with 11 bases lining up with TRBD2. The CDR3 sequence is CASSELGLAADSYEQYF. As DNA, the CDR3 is TGTGCCAGCAGTGAACTGGGACTAGCGGCAGATTCCTACGAGCAGTACTTC.